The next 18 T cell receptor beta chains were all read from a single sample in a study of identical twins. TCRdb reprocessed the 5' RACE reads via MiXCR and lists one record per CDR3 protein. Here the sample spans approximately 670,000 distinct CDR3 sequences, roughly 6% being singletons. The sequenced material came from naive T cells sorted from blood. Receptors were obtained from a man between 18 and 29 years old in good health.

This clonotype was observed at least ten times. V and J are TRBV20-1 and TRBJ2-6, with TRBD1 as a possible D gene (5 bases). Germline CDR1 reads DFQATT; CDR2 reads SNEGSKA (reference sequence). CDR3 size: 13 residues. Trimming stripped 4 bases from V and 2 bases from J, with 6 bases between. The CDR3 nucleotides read TGCAGTGCTACCAGGGCTGGGGCCAACGTCCTGACTTTC. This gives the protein CSATRAGANVLTF.

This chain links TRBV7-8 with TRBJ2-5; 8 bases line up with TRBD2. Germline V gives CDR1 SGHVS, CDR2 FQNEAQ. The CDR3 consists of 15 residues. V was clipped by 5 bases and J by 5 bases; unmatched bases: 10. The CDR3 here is CASSLAGGSPETQYF. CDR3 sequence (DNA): TGTGCCAGCAGCCTCGCGGGGGGTTCTCCGGAGACCCAGTACTTC.

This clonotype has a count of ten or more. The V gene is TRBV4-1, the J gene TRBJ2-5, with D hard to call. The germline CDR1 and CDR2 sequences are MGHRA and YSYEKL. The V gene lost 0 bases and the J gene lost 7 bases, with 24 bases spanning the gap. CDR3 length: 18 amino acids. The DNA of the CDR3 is TGCGCCAGCAGCCAAGACGCGCTTACTCCATCATTTTTTGGGACCCAGTACTTC. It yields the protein CASSQDALTPSFFGTQYF.

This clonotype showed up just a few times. In DNA form, the CDR3 reads TGTGCCAGCAGCTTAGTAGGTGTGGGACAGAACTATGGCTACACCTTC. This translates into CASSLVGVGQNYGYTF. V usage is TRBV7-2 and J usage is TRBJ1-2, with 7 bases fitting TRBD1. V trimming: 1 base; J trimming: 2 bases; junction bases outside the gene matches: 7. The CDR3 is 16 residues long. The germline V gene has CDR1 SGHTA and CDR2 FQGNSA. The full variable domain, with the rest looked up from reference TRBV7-2 and TRBJ1-2, is GAGVSQSPSNKVTEKGKDVELRCDPISGHTALYWYRQSLGQGLEFLIYFQGNSAPDKSGLPSDRFSAERTGGSVSTLTIQRTQQEDSAVYLCASSLVGVGQNYGYTFGSGTRLTVV.

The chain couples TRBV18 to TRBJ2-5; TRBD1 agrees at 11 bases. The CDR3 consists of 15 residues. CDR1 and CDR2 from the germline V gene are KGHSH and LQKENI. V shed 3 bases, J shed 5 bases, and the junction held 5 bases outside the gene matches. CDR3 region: CASSPRDRGSETQYF. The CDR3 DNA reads TGTGCCAGCTCACCTCGGGACAGGGGGTCGGAGACCCAGTACTTC.

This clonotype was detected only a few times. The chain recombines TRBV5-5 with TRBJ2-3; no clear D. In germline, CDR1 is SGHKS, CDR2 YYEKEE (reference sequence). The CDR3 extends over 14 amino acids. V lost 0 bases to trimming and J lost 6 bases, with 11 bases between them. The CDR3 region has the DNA TGTGCCAGCAGCTTGGATCCTCGGGTGGATACGCAGTATTTT. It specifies CASSLDPRVDTQYF.

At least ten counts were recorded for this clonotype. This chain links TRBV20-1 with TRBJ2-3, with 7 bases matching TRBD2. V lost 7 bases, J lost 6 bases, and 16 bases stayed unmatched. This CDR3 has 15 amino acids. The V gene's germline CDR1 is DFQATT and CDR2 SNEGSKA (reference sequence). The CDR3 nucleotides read TGCAGTGTGGGGCTCTGGCGGGGGTTGTTGGATACGCAGTATTTT. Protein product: CSVGLWRGLLDTQYF.

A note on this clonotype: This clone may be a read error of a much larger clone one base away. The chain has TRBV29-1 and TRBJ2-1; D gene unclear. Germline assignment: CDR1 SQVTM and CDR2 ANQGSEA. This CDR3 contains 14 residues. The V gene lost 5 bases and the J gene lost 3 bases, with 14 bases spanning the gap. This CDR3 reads CSVSGPMFYNEQFF. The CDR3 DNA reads TGCAGCGTTTCCGGGCCAATGTTCTACAATGAGCAGTTCTTC.

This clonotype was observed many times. The DNA for the CDR3 is TGTGCCAGCAGCTTAGGAGGCATGGGACTAGCGGGAATCACAGATACGCAGTATTTT. This codes for CASSLGGMGLAGITDTQYF. The V call is TRBV11-2, the J call TRBJ2-3, with 13 bases lining up with TRBD2. V shed 1 base and J 2 bases; nucleotides not matched to a gene: 9. Germline CDR1 SGHAT, CDR2 FQNNGV. The CDR3 runs 19 residues.

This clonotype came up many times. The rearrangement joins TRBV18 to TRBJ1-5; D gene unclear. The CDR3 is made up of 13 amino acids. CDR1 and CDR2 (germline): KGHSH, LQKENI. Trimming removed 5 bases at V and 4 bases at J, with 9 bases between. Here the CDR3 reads CASSSGLNQPQHF. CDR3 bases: TGTGCCAGCTCATCAGGATTAAATCAGCCCCAGCATTTT.

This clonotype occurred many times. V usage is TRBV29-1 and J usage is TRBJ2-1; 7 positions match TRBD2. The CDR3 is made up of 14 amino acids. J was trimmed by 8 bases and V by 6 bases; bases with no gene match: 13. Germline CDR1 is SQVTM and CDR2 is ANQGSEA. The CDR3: CSVQPGLPSDEQFF. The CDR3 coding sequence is TGCAGCGTCCAACCGGGACTACCTTCGGATGAGCAGTTCTTC.

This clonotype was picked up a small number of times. The chain's CDR3 is CASSSGVLETQYF. DNA of the CDR3: TGTGCCAGCAGCTCAGGGGTTTTGGAGACCCAGTACTTC. V is TRBV13 and J is TRBJ2-5; perhaps TRBD1 as D (6 bases). The germline V gene encodes CDR1 PRHDT and CDR2 FYEKMQ (reference sequence). Between the trimmed V and J ends, which lost 4 bases and 5 bases, there was a span of 11 bases. The CDR3 loop spans 13 amino acids.

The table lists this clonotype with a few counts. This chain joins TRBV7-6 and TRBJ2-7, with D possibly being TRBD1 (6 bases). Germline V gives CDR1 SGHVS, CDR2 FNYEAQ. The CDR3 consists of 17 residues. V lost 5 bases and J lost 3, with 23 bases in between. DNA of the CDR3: TGTGCCAGCAGCCCAGAACCCCGGACAGCTAAAAACTACGAGCAGTACTTC. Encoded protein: CASSPEPRTAKNYEQYF.

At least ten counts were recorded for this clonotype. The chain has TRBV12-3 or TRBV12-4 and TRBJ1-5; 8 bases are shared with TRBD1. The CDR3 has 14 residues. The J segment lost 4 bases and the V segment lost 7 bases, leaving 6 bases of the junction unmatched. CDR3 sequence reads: CASTPDRGNQPQHF. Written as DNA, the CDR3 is TGTGCCAGCACCCCCGACAGGGGTAATCAGCCCCAGCATTTT.

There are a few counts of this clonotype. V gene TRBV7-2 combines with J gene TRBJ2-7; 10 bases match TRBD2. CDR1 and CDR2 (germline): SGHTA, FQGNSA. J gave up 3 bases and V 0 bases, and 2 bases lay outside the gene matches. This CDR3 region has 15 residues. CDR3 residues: CASSLAVAGGYEQYF. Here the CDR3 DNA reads TGTGCCAGCAGCTTAGCTGTAGCGGGAGGCTACGAGCAGTACTTC. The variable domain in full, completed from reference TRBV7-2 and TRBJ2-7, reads GAGVSQSPSNKVTEKGKDVELRCDPISGHTALYWYRQSLGQGLEFLIYFQGNSAPDKSGLPSDRFSAERTGGSVSTLTIQRTQQEDSAVYLCASSLAVAGGYEQYFGPGTRLTVT.

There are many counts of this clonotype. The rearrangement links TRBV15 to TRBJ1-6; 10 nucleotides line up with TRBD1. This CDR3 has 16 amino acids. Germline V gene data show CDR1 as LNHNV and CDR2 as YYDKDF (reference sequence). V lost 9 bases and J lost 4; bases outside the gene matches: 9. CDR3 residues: CATRAGQGNYNSPLHF. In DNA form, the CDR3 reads TGTGCCACAAGGGCGGGACAGGGGAATTATAATTCACCCCTCCACTTT.

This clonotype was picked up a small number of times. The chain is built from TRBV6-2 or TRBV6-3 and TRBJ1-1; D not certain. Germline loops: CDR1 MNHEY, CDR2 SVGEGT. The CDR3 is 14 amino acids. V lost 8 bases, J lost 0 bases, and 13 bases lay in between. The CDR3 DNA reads TGTGCCAGCCGCCGACTGGTCATGAACACTGAAGCTTTCTTT. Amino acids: CASRRLVMNTEAFF.

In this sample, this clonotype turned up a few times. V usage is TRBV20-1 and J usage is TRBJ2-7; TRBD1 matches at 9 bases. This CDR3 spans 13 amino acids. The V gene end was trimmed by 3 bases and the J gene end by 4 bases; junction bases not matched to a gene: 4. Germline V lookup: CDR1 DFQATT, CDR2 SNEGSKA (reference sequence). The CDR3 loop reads CSARGQGSYEQYV. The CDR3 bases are TGCAGTGCTAGGGGACAGGGTAGTTACGAGCAGTACGTC.